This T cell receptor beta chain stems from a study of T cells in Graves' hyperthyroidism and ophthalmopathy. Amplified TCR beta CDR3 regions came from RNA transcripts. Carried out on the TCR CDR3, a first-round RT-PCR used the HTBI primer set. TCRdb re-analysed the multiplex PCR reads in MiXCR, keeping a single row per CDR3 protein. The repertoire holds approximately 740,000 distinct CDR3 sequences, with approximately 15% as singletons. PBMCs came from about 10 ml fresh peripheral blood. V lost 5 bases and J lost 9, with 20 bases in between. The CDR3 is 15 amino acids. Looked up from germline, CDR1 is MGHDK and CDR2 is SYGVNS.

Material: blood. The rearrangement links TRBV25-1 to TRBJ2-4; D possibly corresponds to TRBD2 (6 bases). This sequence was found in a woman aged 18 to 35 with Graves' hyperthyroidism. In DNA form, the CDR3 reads TGTGCCAGCAGTCTCAACGCCGGGACTTCGGGCATTCAGTACTTC. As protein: CASSLNAGTSGIQYF.